Reported below is one T cell receptor beta chain. Its antigen is unknown. This sample was included in a study of OX40 agonist ivuxolimab in advanced cancers. Study-wide background: From 23 to 79 years was the age range, with a mean of around 57 years, and over 80% were male.

Clones were sequenced by immunoSEQ multiplex PCR, and TCRdb holds only the in-frame ones, with some missing. The repertoire holds about 58,000 clones, with 81% as singletons. On cycle 4 day 1 and cycle 7 day 1, as well as at baseline, blood was sampled. Study-level points and caveats: Some of the nonresponding patients also showed low levels of normalized T-cell clonal expansion.

Per germline, CDR1 WNHNN and CDR2 SYGVQD (reference sequence). This CDR3 has 20 residues. V was pared by 5 bases and J by 7 bases, with 23 bases of the junction left unmatched. This TCR derives from an adult with an advanced solid tumor such as melanoma, head and neck, liver or kidney cancer. Sequencing used CD4+ or CD8+ T cells sorted from blood, obtained in a trial of the OX40 agonist ivuxolimab. This rearrangement joins TRBV10-1 to TRBJ1-4, with 9 bases aligning to TRBD1. CDR3: CASSPPAGTGYRAWREKLFF. CDR3 sequence (DNA): TGCGCCAGCAGTCCCCCTGCGGGGACAGGGTATAGGGCGTGGCGTGAAAAACTGTTTTTT.